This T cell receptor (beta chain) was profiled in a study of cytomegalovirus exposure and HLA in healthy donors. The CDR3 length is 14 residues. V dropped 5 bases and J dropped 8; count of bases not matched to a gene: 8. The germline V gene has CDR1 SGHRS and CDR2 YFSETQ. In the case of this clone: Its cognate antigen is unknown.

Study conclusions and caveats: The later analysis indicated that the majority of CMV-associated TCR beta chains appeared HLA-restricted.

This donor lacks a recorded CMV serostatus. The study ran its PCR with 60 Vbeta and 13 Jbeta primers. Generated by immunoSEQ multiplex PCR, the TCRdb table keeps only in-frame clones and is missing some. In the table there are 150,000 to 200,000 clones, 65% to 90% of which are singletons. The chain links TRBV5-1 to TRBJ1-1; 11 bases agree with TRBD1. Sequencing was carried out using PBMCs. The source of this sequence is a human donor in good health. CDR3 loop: CASRMKDRGQEAFF. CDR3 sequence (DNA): TGCGCCAGCAGGATGAAGGACAGGGGGCAAGAAGCTTTCTTT.